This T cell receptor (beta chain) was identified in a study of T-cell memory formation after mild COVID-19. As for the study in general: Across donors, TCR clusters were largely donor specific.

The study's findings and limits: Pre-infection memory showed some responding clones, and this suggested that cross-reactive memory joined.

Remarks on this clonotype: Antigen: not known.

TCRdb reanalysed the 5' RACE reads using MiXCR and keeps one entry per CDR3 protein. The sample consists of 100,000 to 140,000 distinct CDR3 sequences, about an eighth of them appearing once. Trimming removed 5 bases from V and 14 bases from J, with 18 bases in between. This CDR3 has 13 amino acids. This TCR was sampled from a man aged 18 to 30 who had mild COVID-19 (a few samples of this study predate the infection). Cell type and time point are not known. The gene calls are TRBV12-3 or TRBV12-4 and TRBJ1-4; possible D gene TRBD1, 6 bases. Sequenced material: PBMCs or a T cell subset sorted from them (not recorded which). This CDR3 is CASSQGLLGYLFF. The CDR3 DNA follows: TGTGCCAGCAGTCAGGGGCTCCTGGGGTATCTGTTTTTT.